This T cell receptor beta chain was retrieved from a study of shared clonotypes between healthy human individuals (dated by TCRdb to 2020 to 2022). Context from the whole study: The cohort comprised two women and three men aged 18 to 49 years. For each donor, CD4 naive and CD4 memory were each run on three plates, CD8 naive on two plates, and CD8 memory on one plate. To estimate repertoire size and how much clonotypes are shared between individuals, the study performed deep sequencing of blood TCR repertoires from 4 to 6 healthy adults. Different laboratories and diverse techniques were used to prepare libraries and sequence TCR repertoires, to increase sequencing depth and limit assay-specific biases. Per donor, leukapheresis produced somewhere between about 0.94 and 9 billion PBMCs.

On the study overall, not on this receptor specifically: Sampling was restricted to blood, and TCR repertoires in tissue are likely to differ from TCR repertoires in blood. Higher generation probabilities were observed for clonotypes shared by all four sorted-subset donors than for non-shared clonotypes. Estimated clonotype richness was generally larger for naive than for memory subsets. Because the study included only a small number of donors, the genetic and exposure-history diversity represented was limited. Around 5.4% of naive CD4, 3.5% of naive CD8, about 2.4% of memory CD4, and about 0.4% of memory CD8 clonotypes were shared across a few donors. Pairwise subsampling led to the expectation that sequencing depth would affect the degree of clonotype sharing among donors. Rarefaction of sorted-subset datasets indicated incomplete sequencing despite the large sequencing depth.

CDR1 MNHEY and CDR2 SMNVEV are derived from the germline V gene (reference sequence). Including the terminal cysteine and phenylalanine, the CDR3 comprises 16 residues. The kept DNA is CDR3 alone, 48 bases in frame from the first base. The trim is 1 base for V and 1 base for J, with a gap of 12 bases between the germline ends. The donors were healthy, HIV-negative adults with no recently reported acute infections or vaccinations. Every donor was a Caucasian adult residing in Nashville, Tennessee, USA. CD4+ T cells were enriched by magnetic negative selection, after which naive cells were positively selected on CD45RA and the negative fraction was taken as the memory subset. Blood was collected by leukapheresis, and PBMCs were isolated by Ficoll-Histopaque density gradient centrifugation and then cryopreserved in liquid nitrogen vapor phase. Purity and quantity of every magnetically sorted T cell population were checked by analytical flow cytometry. Genomic DNA was isolated from every sorted fraction and measured by UV absorbance on a Nanodrop 2000c.

Using the deep immunoSEQ assay, multiplex PCR amplified TCR CDR3 regions from genomic DNA. For each cell subset, the extracted genomic DNA was distributed evenly across all wells of several immunoSEQ 96-well plates, and each plate served as one replicate. For sorted subsets, each replicate PCR was loaded with approximately 0.2 ug genomic DNA, equivalent to 30,000 or so T cell genomes. Purified libraries were quantified with a Qubit 3.0 fluorometer, sized on a Bioanalyzer 2100, and re-quantified with the KAPA Library Quantification kit. A separate single-read 150-cycle Illumina NextSeq 550 flow cell was used to sequence each immunoSEQ 96-well plate. In the paper's pipeline: Because only junctional sequences without quality scores were contained in the immunoSEQ output, filtering matching that applied to full-length reads could not be performed. To assign V/J genes and CDR3, sequences were annotated using PyIR, a Python wrapper for IgBLAST v1.9, with IMGT germline references. Reads with weak V/J assignments (E-value above 1e-6), missing CDR3, stop codons, out-of-frame junctions, or ambiguous translated residues were removed. V3J clonotypes were defined as sequences sharing an identical inferred V gene, J gene, and CDR3 amino acid sequence. The percentage overlap between two repertoires was calculated by dividing the number of shared unique clonotypes by the size of the smaller repertoire. RTK rarefaction, the Chao1 estimator, and Recon v2.1 estimates of unobserved clonotypes were used to assess repertoire richness. OLGA was used to compute generation probabilities for all TCRbeta clonotypes that the gDNA method yielded from a few donors. Entries here come from immuneACCESS through TCRdb and include only in-frame sequences with V and J called. Some clones fail to appear in such tables; in the studies checked, an unresolved V gene covers under half of the shortfall, and the cause of the remainder is unknown. D and trimming come from the DNA, and the V and J calls and clone size come from that table. Here the sample has hundreds of thousands of clones; approximately 79% occur a single time. The top ten constitute about 2% of the sample.

This clone was counted between two and nine times. The antigen it binds to is not known. The record has no base qualities; no much larger clone is one base away. The sequence came from a woman aged 30 to 39 in good health. The chain is made from TRBV27 and TRBJ2-3, with an unclear D gene assignment. Sample: memory CD4+ T cells sorted from blood. Read against the paper, the sample's cell subset or site label means: CD45RA-negative fraction. The sequenced DNA is TGTGCCAGCAGTTTATTGTACCGGGCGCGCACAGATACGCAGTATTTT. Its translation is CASSLLYRARTDTQYF.